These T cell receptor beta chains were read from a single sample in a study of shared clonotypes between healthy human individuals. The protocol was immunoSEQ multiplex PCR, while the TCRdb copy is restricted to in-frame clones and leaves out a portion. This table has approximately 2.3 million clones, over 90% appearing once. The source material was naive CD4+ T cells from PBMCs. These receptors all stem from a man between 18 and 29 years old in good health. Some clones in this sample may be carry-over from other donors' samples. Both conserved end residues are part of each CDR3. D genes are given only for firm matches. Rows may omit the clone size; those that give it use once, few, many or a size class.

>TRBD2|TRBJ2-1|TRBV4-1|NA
TGCGCCAGCAGCCGGGGGGGGCTAGCGGGAGTCAAGGACAATGAGCAGTTCTTC
CASSRGGLAGVKDNEQFF
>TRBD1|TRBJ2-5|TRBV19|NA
TGTGCCAGTAGTATAGCAACACCGGGACAGGGGGAGGAGACCCAGTACTTC
CASSIATPGQGEETQYF
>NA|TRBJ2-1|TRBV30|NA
TGTGCCTGGAGTGTAGGGGGTGAGCAGTTCTTC
CAWSVGGEQFF
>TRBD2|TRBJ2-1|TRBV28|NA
TGTGCCAGCAGTCGCGGGAGCGGGGAGCAGTTCTTC
CASSRGSGEQFF
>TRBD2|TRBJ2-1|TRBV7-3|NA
TGTGCCAGCAGCGCCACCCTCGGGAGGTTAGCGGACAATGAGCAGTTCTTC
CASSATLGRLADNEQFF
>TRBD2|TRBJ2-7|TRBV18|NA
TGTGCCAGCTCACCACTAGCGGGAGCTCTGTACGAGCAGTACTTC
CASSPLAGALYEQYF
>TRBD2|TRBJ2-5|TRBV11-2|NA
TGTGCCAGCAGTCGGAGGACTAGCGACGAGACCCAGTACTTC
CASSRRTSDETQYF
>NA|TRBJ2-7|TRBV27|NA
TGTGCCAGCTCCCTAAGGCCCCCCAGGGCTTTTTCCTACGAGCAGTACTTC
CASSLRPPRAFSYEQYF
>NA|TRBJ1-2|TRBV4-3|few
TGCGCCAGCAGCCAAGATGGGGGGAAGGCTGGCTACACCTTC
CASSQDGGKAGYTF
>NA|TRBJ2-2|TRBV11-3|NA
TGTGCCAGCAGCCAGGAGCTTGAGTACACCGGGGAGCTGTTTTTT
CASSQELEYTGELFF